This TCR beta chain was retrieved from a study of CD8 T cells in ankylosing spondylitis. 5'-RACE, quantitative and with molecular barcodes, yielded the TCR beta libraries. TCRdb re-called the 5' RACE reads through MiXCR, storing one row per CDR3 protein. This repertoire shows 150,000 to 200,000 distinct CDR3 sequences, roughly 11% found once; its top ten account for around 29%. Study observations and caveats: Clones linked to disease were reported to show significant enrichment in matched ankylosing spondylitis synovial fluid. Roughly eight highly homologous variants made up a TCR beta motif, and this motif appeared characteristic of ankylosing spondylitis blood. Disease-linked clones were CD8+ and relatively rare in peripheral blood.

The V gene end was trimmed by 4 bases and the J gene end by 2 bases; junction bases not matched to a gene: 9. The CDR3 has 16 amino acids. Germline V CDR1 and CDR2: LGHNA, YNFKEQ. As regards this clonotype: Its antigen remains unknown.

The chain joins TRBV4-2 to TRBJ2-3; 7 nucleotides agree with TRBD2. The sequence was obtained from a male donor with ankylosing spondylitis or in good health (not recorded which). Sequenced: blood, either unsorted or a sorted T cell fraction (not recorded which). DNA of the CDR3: TGTGCCAGCAGCCTGCCTAGCGGCCAACTCACAGATACGCAGTATTTT. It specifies CASSLPSGQLTDTQYF.